What follows are 18 T cell receptor beta chains derived from one specimen sequenced in a study of blood T cell repertoires in COVID-19. Produced via immunoSEQ multiplex PCR; TCRdb's table is partial and in-frame only. In the table there are 26,000 or so clones, around 92% of which are singletons. Sequenced sample: peripheral blood. Receptors originate from a human donor in a cohort sampled during active COVID-19.

The chain joins TRBV4-1 to TRBJ2-7, with D possibly matching TRBD2 (5 bases). The germline CDR1 and CDR2 sequences are MGHRA and YSYEKL. V was pared by 1 base and J by 2 bases, with 12 bases between. CDR3 length equals 15 residues. The CDR3 region has the DNA TGCGCCAGCAGCCAAGCGTGGTCCGGGACCTACGAGCAGTACGTC. Translating it yields CASSQAWSGTYEQYV.

V is TRBV5-1 and J is TRBJ1-3; D might be TRBD1 (6 bases). The CDR3 extends over 14 amino acids. Looked up from germline, CDR1 is SGHRS and CDR2 is YFSETQ. V lost 3 bases and J 1 base, leaving 8 bases between the germline ends. Here the CDR3 reads CASSYGTSGNTIYF. For the CDR3, the DNA is TGCGCCAGCAGCTATGGGACATCTGGAAACACCATATATTTT.

Only one count was recorded for this clone. J is TRBJ2-3 and V is TRBV5-1, with 11 bases lining up with TRBD2. With 2 bases clipped from V and 4 bases from J, the junction kept 12 bases outside the gene matches. From germline, CDR1 is SGHRS and CDR2 YFSETQ. The length of the CDR3 is 18 residues. The CDR3 protein is CASSFDHLGTSGSDTQYF. CDR3 nucleotides: TGCGCCAGCAGCTTCGACCACCTTGGGACTAGCGGATCAGATACGCAGTATTTT. Full variable domain (rest looked up from reference TRBV5-1 and TRBJ2-3): KAGVTQTPRYLIKTRGQQVTLSCSPISGHRSVSWYQQTPGQGLQFLFEYFSETQRNKGNFPGRFSGRQFSNSRSEMNVSTLELGDSALYLCASSFDHLGTSGSDTQYFGPGTRLTVL.

V is TRBV29-1 and J is TRBJ2-1; 11 nucleotides agree with TRBD2. Germline V gives CDR1 SQVTM, CDR2 ANQGSEA. The CDR3 covers 14 residues. V lost 4 bases and J lost 5; bases outside the gene matches: 4. The CDR3 coding sequence is TGCAGCGTTGGTTTAGCGGGGGGGGACAATGAGCAGTTCTTC. This gives the protein CSVGLAGGDNEQFF.

In its sample, this clone was seen a few times. The chain links TRBV7-9 to TRBJ1-6; D gene ambiguous. This CDR3 spans 12 amino acids. V was cut by 5 bases and J by 8 bases, with 7 bases left in between. Per germline, CDR1 SEHNR and CDR2 FQNEAQ (reference sequence). CDR3 in DNA: TGTGCCAGCAGCACACAAGATTCACCCCTCCACTTT. This codes for CASSTQDSPLHF.

The chain uses TRBV5-8 and TRBJ1-2; 9 bases are a match to TRBD1. Germline assignment: CDR1 SGHTS and CDR2 YDEGEE. V shed 4 bases and J 8 bases; nucleotides not matched to a gene: 6. The CDR3 is 13 residues long. The CDR3: CASSLRGQGGYTF. For the CDR3, the DNA is TGTGCCAGCAGCCTAAGGGGACAGGGCGGCTACACCTTC.

V usage is TRBV10-2 and J usage is TRBJ2-3; 14 bases are a match to TRBD2. Germline V gives CDR1 WSHSY, CDR2 SAAADI. This CDR3 has 20 residues. V dropped 0 bases and J dropped 0; count of bases not matched to a gene: 8. Here the CDR3 DNA reads TGCGCCAGCAGTGAGTCGGGACTAGCGGGGGACGATTCTAGCACAGATACGCAGTATTTT. It is translated as CASSESGLAGDDSSTDTQYF.

This rearrangement joins TRBV7-9 to TRBJ2-2; 10 positions match TRBD2. Unmatched junction bases numbered 5, after V lost 10 bases and J lost 3 bases. Per germline, CDR1 SEHNR and CDR2 FQNEAQ (reference sequence). CDR3 length equals 14 residues. The CDR3 here is CANGGTSDTGELFF. The CDR3 nucleotides read TGTGCCAACGGGGGGACTAGCGACACCGGGGAGCTGTTTTTT.

This chain joins TRBV28 and TRBJ2-2; 8 bases match TRBD1. CDR3 length equals 17 residues. V dropped 4 bases and J dropped 6; count of bases not matched to a gene: 13. The germline V gene encodes CDR1 MDHEN and CDR2 SYDVKM. The CDR3 reads CASSSLSDRDFAGELFF. As DNA, the CDR3 is TGTGCCAGCAGTTCGTTATCGGACAGGGACTTCGCCGGGGAGCTGTTTTTT.

This rearrangement joins TRBV7-3 to TRBJ1-1, with D perhaps TRBD1 (6 bases). The germline V gene encodes CDR1 SGHTA and CDR2 FQGTGA. The V end was cut by 4 bases, the J end by 8 bases, with 14 bases between. This CDR3 is 13 amino acids long. CDR3 sequence reads: CASSSGTFTEAFF. Here the CDR3 DNA reads TGTGCCAGCAGCTCCGGGACATTTACGGAAGCTTTCTTT. The full variable domain, with the rest looked up from reference TRBV7-3 and TRBJ1-1, is GAGVSQTPSNKVTEKGKYVELRCDPISGHTALYWYRQSLGQGPEFLIYFQGTGAADDSGLPNDRFFAVRPEGSVSTLKIQRTERGDSAVYLCASSSGTFTEAFFGQGTRLTVV.

V gene TRBV24-1 combines with J gene TRBJ2-4; tentative D call: TRBD1 (6 bases). Looked up from germline, CDR1 is KGHDR and CDR2 is SFDVKD. V lost 4 bases, J lost 8 bases, and 20 bases lay in between. The CDR3 loop spans 16 amino acids. This chain's CDR3 is CATSDARDPGVDIQYF. In DNA, the CDR3 is TGTGCCACCAGTGACGCCCGGGACCCAGGGGTTGACATTCAGTACTTC.

J is TRBJ1-1 and V is TRBV19, with D perhaps matching TRBD1 (5 bases). Germline CDR1 reads LNHDA; CDR2 reads SQIVND (reference sequence). CDR3 size: 14 residues. The ends were cut back, 3 bases at V and 8 bases at J, with 16 bases in the middle. The CDR3 DNA is TGTGCCAGTAGTATCGTGGGCGGGACGGGGGAAGCTTTCTTT. Translated: CASSIVGGTGEAFF.

The chain combines TRBV19 with TRBJ2-1; unclear D gene. CDR1 and CDR2 (germline): LNHDA, SQIVND (reference sequence). Trimming took 7 bases from V and 2 from J, leaving 12 bases between them. CDR3 length equals 14 residues. Written as DNA, the CDR3 is TGTGCCAGTAAATCGGGTGATACCTACAATGAGCAGTTCTTC. This translates into CASKSGDTYNEQFF.

The chain couples TRBV29-1 to TRBJ2-1; weak D call: TRBD2 (7 bases). Per the germline V gene, CDR1 is SQVTM and CDR2 is ANQGSEA. Trimming stripped 6 bases from V and 3 bases from J, with 21 bases between. CDR3 size: 16 residues. The CDR3 region is CSVGGGGGPLYNEQFF. The CDR3 DNA reads TGCAGCGTCGGAGGGGGGGGCGGCCCCCTCTACAATGAGCAGTTCTTC.

On this clone itself: One end of the junction is discordant with germline, which a read error may explain. The V and J genes are TRBV7-9 and TRBJ1-2, with TRBD1 as a possible D gene (6 bases). CDR1 SEHNR and CDR2 FQNEAQ come from the germline V gene (reference sequence). The CDR3 has 11 amino acids. This CDR3 reads CASSSGEGVAF. CDR3 sequence (DNA): TGTGCCAGCAGCTCCGGGGAGGGGGTCGCCTTC.

The chain has TRBV4-1 and TRBJ2-2; TRBD1 matches at 9 bases. Trimming took 6 bases from V and 4 from J; bases not matched to a gene: 3. The CDR3 length is 14 residues. Germline V CDR1 and CDR2: MGHRA, YSYEKL. This CDR3 reads CASSDRGGTGELFF. CDR3 DNA: TGCGCCAGCAGTGACAGGGGGGGCACCGGGGAGCTGTTTTTT.

In its sample, this clone was seen once. V is TRBV28 and J is TRBJ2-3; D may be TRBD2 (7 bases). This CDR3 has 12 residues. V lost 6 bases, J lost 7 bases, and 11 bases lay in between. Germline V gives CDR1 MDHEN, CDR2 SYDVKM. The CDR3 protein is CASSAGAYTQYF. CDR3 DNA: TGTGCCAGCAGCGCGGGGGCGTATACGCAGTATTTT.

The J gene is TRBJ2-2, the V gene TRBV3-1 (or the pseudogene TRBV3-2), with D possibly TRBD2 on 5 matching bases. CDR1 is LGHDT and CDR2 is YNNKEL in the germline V gene (reference sequence). Deletions cut 4 bases from V and 1 base from J, with 10 bases between. The CDR3 sequence is 15 residues long. CDR3 DNA: TGTGCCAGCAGCCTGCGAGGAGGGAACACCGGGGAGCTGTTTTTT. Amino acids: CASSLRGGNTGELFF.